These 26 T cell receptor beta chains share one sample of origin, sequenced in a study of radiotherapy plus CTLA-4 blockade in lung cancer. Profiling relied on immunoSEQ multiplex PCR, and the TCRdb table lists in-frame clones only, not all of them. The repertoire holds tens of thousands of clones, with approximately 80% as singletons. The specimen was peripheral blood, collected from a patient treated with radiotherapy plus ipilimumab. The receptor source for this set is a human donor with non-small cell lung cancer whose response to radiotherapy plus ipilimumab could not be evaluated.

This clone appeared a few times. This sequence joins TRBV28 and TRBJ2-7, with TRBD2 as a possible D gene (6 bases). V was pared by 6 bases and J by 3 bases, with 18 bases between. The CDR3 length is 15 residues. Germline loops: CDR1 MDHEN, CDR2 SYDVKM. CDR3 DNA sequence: TGTGCCAGCAGCCTTCAGGGAGGAGGGAACTACGAGCAGTACTTC. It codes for CASSLQGGGNYEQYF.

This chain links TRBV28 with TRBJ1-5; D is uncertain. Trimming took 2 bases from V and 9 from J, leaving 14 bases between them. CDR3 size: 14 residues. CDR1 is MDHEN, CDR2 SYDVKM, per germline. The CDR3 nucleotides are TGTGCCAGCAGTTTAAGTGACTCCTTACGGCCCCAGCATTTT. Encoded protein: CASSLSDSLRPQHF.

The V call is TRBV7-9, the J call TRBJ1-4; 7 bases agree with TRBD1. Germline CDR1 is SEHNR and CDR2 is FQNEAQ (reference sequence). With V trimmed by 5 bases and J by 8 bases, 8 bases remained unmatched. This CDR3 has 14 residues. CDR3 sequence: CASSLMTGSEKLFF. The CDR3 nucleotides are TGTGCCAGCAGCCTGATGACAGGGAGCGAAAAACTGTTTTTT.

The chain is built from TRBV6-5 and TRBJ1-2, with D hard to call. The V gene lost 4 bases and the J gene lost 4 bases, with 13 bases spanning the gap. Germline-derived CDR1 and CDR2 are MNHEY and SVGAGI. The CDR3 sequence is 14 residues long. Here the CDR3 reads CASSSTATTYGYTF. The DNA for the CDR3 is TGTGCCAGCAGTTCAACAGCAACGACCTATGGCTACACCTTC.

For the CDR3, the DNA is TGTGCCAGCAGCCCCGACACCGCAAGCAATCAGCCCCAGCATTTT. Residues: CASSPDTASNQPQHF. J is TRBJ1-5 and V is TRBV7-2; D gene ambiguous. The CDR3 covers 15 residues. Germline V gives CDR1 SGHTA, CDR2 FQGNSA. The V end lost 5 bases, the J end lost 1 base, and 12 bases lay between the germline ends.

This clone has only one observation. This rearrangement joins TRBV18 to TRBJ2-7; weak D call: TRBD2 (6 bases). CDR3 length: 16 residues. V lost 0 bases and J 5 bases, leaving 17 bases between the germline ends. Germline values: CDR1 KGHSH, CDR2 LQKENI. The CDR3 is CASSPPNGIRRDEQYF. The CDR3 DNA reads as TGTGCCAGCTCACCACCGAACGGGATCCGGAGGGACGAGCAGTACTTC.

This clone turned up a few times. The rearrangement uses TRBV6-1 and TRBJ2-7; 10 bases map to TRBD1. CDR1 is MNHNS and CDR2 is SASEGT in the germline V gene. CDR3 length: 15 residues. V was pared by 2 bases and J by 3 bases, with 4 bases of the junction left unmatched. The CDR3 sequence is CASSERQGAIYEQYF. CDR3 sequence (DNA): TGTGCCAGCAGTGAAAGACAGGGGGCTATCTACGAGCAGTACTTC.

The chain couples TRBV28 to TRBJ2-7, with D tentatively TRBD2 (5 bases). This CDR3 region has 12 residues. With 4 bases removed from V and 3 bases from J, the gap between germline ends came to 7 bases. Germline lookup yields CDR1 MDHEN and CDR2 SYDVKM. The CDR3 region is CASSSAGYEQYF. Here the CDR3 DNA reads TGTGCCAGCAGTTCGGCGGGCTACGAGCAGTACTTC. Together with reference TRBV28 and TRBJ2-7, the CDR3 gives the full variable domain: DVKVTQSSRYLVKRTGEKVFLECVQDMDHENMFWYRQDPGLGLRLIYFSYDVKMKEKGDIPEGYSVSREKKERFSLILESASTNQTSMYLCASSSAGYEQYFGPGTRLTVT.

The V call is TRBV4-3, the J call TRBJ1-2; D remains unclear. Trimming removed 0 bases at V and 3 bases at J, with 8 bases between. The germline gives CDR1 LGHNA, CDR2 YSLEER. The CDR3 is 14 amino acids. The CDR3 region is CASSQDVQDYGYTF. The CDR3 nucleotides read TGCGCCAGCAGCCAAGATGTTCAGGACTATGGCTACACCTTC.

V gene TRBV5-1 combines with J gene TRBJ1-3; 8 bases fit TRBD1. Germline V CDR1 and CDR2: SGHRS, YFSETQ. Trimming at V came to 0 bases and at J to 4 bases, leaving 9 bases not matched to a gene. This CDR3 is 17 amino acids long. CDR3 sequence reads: CASSLGATGVSGNTIYF. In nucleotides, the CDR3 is TGCGCCAGCAGCTTGGGGGCGACAGGGGTTTCGGGAAACACCATATATTTT.

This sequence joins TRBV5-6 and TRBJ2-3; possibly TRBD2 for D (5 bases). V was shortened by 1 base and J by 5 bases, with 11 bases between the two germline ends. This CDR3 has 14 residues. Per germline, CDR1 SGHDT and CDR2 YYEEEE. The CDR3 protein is CASSLLAWVDTQYF. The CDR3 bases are TGTGCCAGCAGCTTGCTAGCCTGGGTAGATACGCAGTATTTT. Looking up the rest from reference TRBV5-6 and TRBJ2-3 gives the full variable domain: DAGVTQSPTHLIKTRGQQVTLRCSPKSGHDTVSWYQQALGQGPQFIFQYYEEEERQRGNFPDRFSGHQFPNYSSELNVNALLLGDSALYLCASSLLAWVDTQYFGPGTRLTVL.

CDR3 sequence: CASSLLSTAGGYTF. In DNA form, the CDR3 reads TGTGCCAGCAGCTTACTCTCGACAGCGGGTGGCTACACCTTC. The chain combines TRBV7-2 with TRBJ1-2; D is perhaps TRBD1 (5 bases). Trimming pared 2 bases from V and 7 bases from J, leaving 14 bases between. The CDR3 runs to 14 residues. Germline loops: CDR1 SGHTA, CDR2 FQGNSA.

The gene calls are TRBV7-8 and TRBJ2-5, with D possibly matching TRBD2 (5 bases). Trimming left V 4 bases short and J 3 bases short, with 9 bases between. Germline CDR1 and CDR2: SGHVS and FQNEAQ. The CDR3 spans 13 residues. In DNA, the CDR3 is TGTGCCAGCAGCTCACATAGCGAAGAGACCCAGTACTTC. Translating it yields CASSSHSEETQYF.

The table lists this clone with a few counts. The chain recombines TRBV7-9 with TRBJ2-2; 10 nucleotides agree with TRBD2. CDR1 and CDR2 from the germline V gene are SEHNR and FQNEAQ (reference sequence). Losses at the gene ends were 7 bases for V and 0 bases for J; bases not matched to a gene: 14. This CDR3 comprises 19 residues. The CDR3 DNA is TGTGCCAGCAAACCCCGACTAGCGGGTAACGTCGCGAACACCGGGGAGCTGTTTTTT. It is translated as CASKPRLAGNVANTGELFF.

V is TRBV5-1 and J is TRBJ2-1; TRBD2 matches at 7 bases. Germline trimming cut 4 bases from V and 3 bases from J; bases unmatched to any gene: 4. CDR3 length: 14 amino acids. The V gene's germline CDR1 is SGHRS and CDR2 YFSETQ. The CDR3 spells CASSIRDYYNEQFF. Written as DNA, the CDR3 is TGCGCCAGCAGCATCCGGGACTACTACAATGAGCAGTTCTTC.

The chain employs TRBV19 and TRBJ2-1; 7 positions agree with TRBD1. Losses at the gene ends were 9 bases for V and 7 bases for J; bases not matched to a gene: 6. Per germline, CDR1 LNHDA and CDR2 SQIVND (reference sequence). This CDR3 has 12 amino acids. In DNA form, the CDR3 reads TGTGCCAGCCAGACAGGGCAAAATGAGCAGTTCTTC. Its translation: CASQTGQNEQFF. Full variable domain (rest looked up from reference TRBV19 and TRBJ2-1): DGGITQSPKYLFRKEGQNVTLSCEQNLNHDAMYWYRQDPGQGLRLIYYSQIVNDFQKGDIAEGYSVSREKKESFPLTVTSAQKNPTAFYLCASQTGQNEQFFGPGTRLTVL.

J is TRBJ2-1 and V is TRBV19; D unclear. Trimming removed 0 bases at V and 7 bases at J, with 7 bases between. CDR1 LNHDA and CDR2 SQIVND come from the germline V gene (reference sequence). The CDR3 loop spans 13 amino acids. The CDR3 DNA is TGTGCCAGTAGTATAGATCGCCGGAATGAGCAGTTCTTC. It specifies CASSIDRRNEQFF. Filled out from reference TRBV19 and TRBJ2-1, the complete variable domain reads DGGITQSPKYLFRKEGQNVTLSCEQNLNHDAMYWYRQDPGQGLRLIYYSQIVNDFQKGDIAEGYSVSREKKESFPLTVTSAQKNPTAFYLCASSIDRRNEQFFGPGTRLTVL.

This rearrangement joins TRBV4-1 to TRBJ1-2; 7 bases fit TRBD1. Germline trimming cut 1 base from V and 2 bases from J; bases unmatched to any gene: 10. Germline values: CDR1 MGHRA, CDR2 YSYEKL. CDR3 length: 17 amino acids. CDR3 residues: CASSQGPLQGRNYGYTF. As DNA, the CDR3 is TGCGCCAGCAGCCAAGGGCCCCTACAGGGGAGAAACTATGGCTACACCTTC.

The CDR3 protein is CASRRGGQPQHF. The CDR3 region has the DNA TGTGCCAGTAGAAGAGGGGGTCAGCCCCAGCATTTT. The chain is built from TRBV19 and TRBJ1-5; a weak D match, TRBD1 (6 bases). This CDR3 comprises 12 residues. Trimming shortened V by 6 bases and J by 6 bases, and 9 bases separated the two germline ends. Looked up from germline, CDR1 is LNHDA and CDR2 is SQIVND (reference sequence).

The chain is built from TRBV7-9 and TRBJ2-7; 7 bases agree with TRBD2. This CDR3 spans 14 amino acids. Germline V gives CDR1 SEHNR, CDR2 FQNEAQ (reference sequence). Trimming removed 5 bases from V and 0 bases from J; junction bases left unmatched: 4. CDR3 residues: CASSVTSVSYEQYF. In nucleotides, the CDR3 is TGTGCCAGCAGCGTCACTAGCGTCTCCTACGAGCAGTACTTC. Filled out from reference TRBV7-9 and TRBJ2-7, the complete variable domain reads DTGVSQNPRHKITKRGQNVTFRCDPISEHNRLYWYRQTLGQGPEFLTYFQNEAQLEKSRLLSDRFSAERPKGSFSTLEIQRTEQGDSAMYLCASSVTSVSYEQYFGPGTRLTVT.

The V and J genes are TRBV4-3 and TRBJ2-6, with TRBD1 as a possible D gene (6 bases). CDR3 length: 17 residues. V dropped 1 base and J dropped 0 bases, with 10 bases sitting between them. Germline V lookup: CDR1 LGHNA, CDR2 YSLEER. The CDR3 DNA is TGCGCCAGCAGCCAAGGGACAGTCAGCTCTGGGGCCAACGTCCTGACTTTC. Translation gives CASSQGTVSSGANVLTF.

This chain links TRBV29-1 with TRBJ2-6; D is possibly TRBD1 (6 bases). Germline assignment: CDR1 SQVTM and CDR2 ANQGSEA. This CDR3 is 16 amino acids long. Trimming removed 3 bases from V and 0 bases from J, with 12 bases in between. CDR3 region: CSVEGVGGSGANVLTF. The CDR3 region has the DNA TGCAGCGTTGAGGGGGTAGGGGGCTCTGGGGCCAACGTCCTGACTTTC.

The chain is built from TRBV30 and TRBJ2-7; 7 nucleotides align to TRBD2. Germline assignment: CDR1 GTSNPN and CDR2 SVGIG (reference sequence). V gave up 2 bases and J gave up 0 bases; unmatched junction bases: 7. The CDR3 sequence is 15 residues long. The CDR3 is CAWSKGRGFSYEQYF. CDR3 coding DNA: TGTGCCTGGAGTAAGGGGAGGGGTTTCTCCTACGAGCAGTACTTC.

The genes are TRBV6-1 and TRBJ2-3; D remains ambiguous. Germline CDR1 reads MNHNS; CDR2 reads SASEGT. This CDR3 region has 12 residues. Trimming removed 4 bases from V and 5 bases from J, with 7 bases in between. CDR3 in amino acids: CASSANRDTQYF. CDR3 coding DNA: TGTGCCAGCAGTGCTAACCGAGATACGCAGTATTTT.

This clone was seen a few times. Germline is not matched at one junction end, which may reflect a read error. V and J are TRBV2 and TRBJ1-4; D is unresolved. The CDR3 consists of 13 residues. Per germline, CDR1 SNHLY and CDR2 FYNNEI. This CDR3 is CASSEAVRTGELF. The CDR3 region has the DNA TGTGCCAGCAGTGAAGCTGTCCGGACTGGGGAATTGTTT.

The CDR3 DNA reads TGTGCCAGCAGCTTGAGCAGGGGGCAAGAGACCCAGTACTTC. Protein: CASSLSRGQETQYF. V usage is TRBV7-8 and J usage is TRBJ2-5; 7 bases are shared with TRBD1. In germline, CDR1 is SGHVS, CDR2 FQNEAQ. CDR3 length: 14 amino acids. The V gene end was trimmed by 3 bases and the J gene end by 2 bases; junction bases not matched to a gene: 3. Variable domain in full (rest from reference TRBV7-8 and TRBJ2-5): GAGVSQSPRYKVAKRGQDVALRCDPISGHVSLFWYQQALGQGPEFLTYFQNEAQLDKSGLPSDRFFAERPEGSVSTLKIQRTQQEDSAVYLCASSLSRGQETQYFGPGTRLLVL.